One and the same sample provided the 16 T cell receptor beta chains below, sequenced in a study of cytomegalovirus exposure and HLA in healthy donors. The PCR had 60 Vbeta and 13 Jbeta primers. Assay used: immunoSEQ multiplex PCR; TCRdb lists only in-frame clones, some missing. This table holds approximately 160,000 clones, about 84% found once. Material for sequencing was PBMCs. All receptors come from a man aged 45-65 years in good health and CMV-seropositive.

The chain carries TRBV19 and TRBJ1-4; TRBD1 might be the D (6 bases). This CDR3 has 16 amino acids. The V and J ends lost 6 bases and 0 bases respectively, with 14 bases between them. Germline assignment: CDR1 LNHDA and CDR2 SQIVND (reference sequence). CDR3 DNA sequence: TGTGCCAGTAGAAAGATCGAGGGGGCAACTAATGAAAAACTGTTTTTT. It is translated as CASRKIEGATNEKLFF.

The gene calls are TRBV7-2 and TRBJ2-7, with D tentatively TRBD1 (6 bases). This CDR3 contains 15 residues. Trimming took 4 bases from V and 7 from J, leaving 20 bases between them. Germline-derived CDR1 and CDR2 are SGHTA and FQGNSA. CDR3 bases: TGTGCCAGCAGCTATCCCTCCAGGGGTGTTTATGAGCAGTACTTC. It encodes CASSYPSRGVYEQYF.

The chain has TRBV13 and TRBJ2-3, with 8 bases that match TRBD2. Germline assignment: CDR1 PRHDT and CDR2 FYEKMQ (reference sequence). The V segment lost 5 bases and the J segment 2 bases; nucleotides outside the gene matches: 12. This CDR3 has 17 amino acids. DNA of the CDR3: TGTGCCAGCAGCCAATGGGGGGTAGCGGGAACCACAGATACGCAGTATTTT. It yields the protein CASSQWGVAGTTDTQYF.

The CDR3 loop is CASSLSSWASGANVLTF. The CDR3 nucleotides read TGTGCCAGCAGCCTGTCTTCTTGGGCCTCTGGGGCCAACGTCCTGACTTTC. The V and J genes are TRBV14 and TRBJ2-6; D not certain. Trimming took 4 bases from V and 0 from J, leaving 13 bases between them. Germline V gene data show CDR1 as SGHDN and CDR2 as FVKESK. CDR3 length: 17 residues.

The rearrangement joins TRBV19 to TRBJ2-5, with D hard to call. The V gene lost 1 base and the J gene lost 3 bases, with 6 bases spanning the gap. The CDR3 runs 13 residues. CDR1 is LNHDA and CDR2 is SQIVND in the germline V gene (reference sequence). CDR3 sequence (DNA): TGTGCCAGTAGTATAGGACTTAAAGAGACCCAGTACTTC. It encodes CASSIGLKETQYF.

About this clone: Its ends do not fully match the called genes, so a read error is possible. The chain couples TRBV5-5 to TRBJ1-1; no clear D gene. Germline lookup yields CDR1 SGHKS and CDR2 YYEKEE (reference sequence). The CDR3 is 13 residues long. CDR3: CASSFQQNPEAFF. The CDR3 DNA reads as TGTGCCAGCAGCTTTCAACAGAACCCTGAAGCTTTCTTT.

The chain has TRBV28 and TRBJ1-1; D might be TRBD1 (6 bases). V was clipped by 8 bases and J by 1 base, with 17 bases between them. Germline CDR1 and CDR2: MDHEN and SYDVKM. The CDR3 length is 15 residues. CDR3 region: CASLRRQGKNTEAFF. DNA of the CDR3: TGTGCCAGCCTGCGAAGGCAGGGGAAGAACACTGAAGCTTTCTTT.

This chain joins TRBV6-5 and TRBJ1-2; no clear D gene. The germline V and J ends were trimmed by 8 bases and 4 bases, with 17 bases remaining between them. CDR3 length: 14 residues. CDR1 is MNHEY, CDR2 SVGAGI, per germline. The CDR3 coding sequence is TGTGCCAGCGGTACCCGGGATGGTCGCTATGGCTACACCTTC. This encodes CASGTRDGRYGYTF.

V usage is TRBV28 and J usage is TRBJ1-5; tentative D call: TRBD1 (5 bases). CDR1 MDHEN and CDR2 SYDVKM come from the germline V gene. V lost 5 bases and J 6 bases, leaving 17 bases between the germline ends. This CDR3 contains 15 residues. The CDR3 loop reads CASSAWGGESQPQHF. CDR3 sequence (DNA): TGTGCCAGCAGTGCTTGGGGGGGGGAAAGTCAGCCCCAGCATTTT.

The V gene is TRBV19, the J gene TRBJ1-2, with 8 bases matching TRBD1. CDR3 size: 13 residues. V lost 10 bases to trimming and J lost 3 bases; unmatched junction nucleotides: 7. Germline V gene sequence: CDR1 LNHDA, CDR2 SQIVND (reference sequence). The CDR3 sequence is CATLDRADYGYTF. CDR3 coding DNA: TGTGCCACTCTGGACAGGGCAGACTATGGCTACACCTTC.

J is TRBJ1-1 and V is TRBV12-2; the table's D call, TRBD1, has no DNA check behind it. TRBV12-2 is labeled a pseudogene. This CDR3 spans 19 amino acids. Here the CDR3 DNA reads TGTGCAAGTCGCTTAGTGTACTGCGGGACAGGGGGCGTGGGGACTGAAGCTTTCTTT. Protein: CASRLVYCGTGGVGTEAFF.

J is TRBJ2-3 and V is TRBV9, with D hard to call. The CDR3 loop spans 14 amino acids. V was trimmed by 3 bases and J by 0 bases, leaving 8 bases between them. Looked up from germline, CDR1 is SGDLS and CDR2 is YYNGEE. CDR3 in DNA: TGTGCCAGCAGCGGACCAGGCAGCACAGATACGCAGTATTTT. This gives the protein CASSGPGSTDTQYF.

Concerning this clone: This same CDR3 is encoded by further DNA sequences in the sample. V gene TRBV5-1 combines with J gene TRBJ2-3; 9 bases agree with TRBD1. The CDR3 spans 14 residues. The germline CDR1 and CDR2 sequences are SGHRS and YFSETQ. After removal of 5 bases from V and 3 bases from J, the junction contained 4 bases not matched to a gene. For the CDR3, the DNA is TGCGCCAGCAGTTGGGACAGGGTTACAGATACGCAGTATTTT. It codes for CASSWDRVTDTQYF. Drawing the rest from reference TRBV5-1 and TRBJ2-3, the complete variable domain is KAGVTQTPRYLIKTRGQQVTLSCSPISGHRSVSWYQQTPGQGLQFLFEYFSETQRNKGNFPGRFSGRQFSNSRSEMNVSTLELGDSALYLCASSWDRVTDTQYFGPGTRLTVL.

V and J are TRBV27 and TRBJ2-2; TRBD2 aligns across 9 bases. After removal of 3 bases from V and 4 bases from J, the junction contained 6 bases not matched to a gene. The V gene's germline CDR1 is MNHEY and CDR2 SMNVEV (reference sequence). This CDR3 spans 16 amino acids. CDR3 loop: CASSLGRGGGTGELFF. CDR3 sequence (DNA): TGTGCCAGCAGTTTGGGGCGGGGGGGTGGCACCGGGGAGCTGTTTTTT.

This rearrangement joins TRBV30 to TRBJ1-5; a weak D match, TRBD1 (5 bases). CDR1 GTSNPN and CDR2 SVGIG come from the germline V gene (reference sequence). The CDR3 sequence is 15 residues long. V lost 4 bases, J lost 7 bases, and 20 bases lay in between. Written as DNA, the CDR3 is TGTGCCTGGAAGGGGACCGGGGACTTCGGGCAGCCCCAGCATTTT. Translating gives CAWKGTGDFGQPQHF.

Written as DNA, the CDR3 is TGTGCCAGTAGTAACAGGGGGCGTGGAAACACCATATATTTT. It translates to CASSNRGRGNTIYF. The chain employs TRBV19 and TRBJ1-3, with 9 bases that match TRBD1. CDR1 is LNHDA, CDR2 SQIVND, per germline (reference sequence). After removal of 4 bases from V and 3 bases from J, the junction contained 1 base not matched to a gene. CDR3 size: 14 residues.